The next 8 T cell receptor beta chains were all read from a single sample in a study of blood T cell repertoires in COVID-19. TCRdb keeps only in-frame clones here, not all; method: immunoSEQ multiplex PCR. The repertoire consists of about 61,000 clones, with around 77% occurring once and the leading ten covering less than 25%. What was sequenced was peripheral blood. Receptor source: a man at least 80 years old with active or convalescent COVID-19.

The chain employs TRBV18 and TRBJ1-6; 10 nucleotides line up with TRBD1. Germline V gene lookup returns CDR1 KGHSH and CDR2 LQKENI. The V and J ends lost 5 bases and 9 bases, in that order; junction bases with no gene match: 4. This CDR3 comprises 14 residues. CDR3 nucleotides: TGTGCCAGCTCAACGGACAGGGGGGTTTCACCCCTCCACTTT. Translation gives CASSTDRGVSPLHF.

The J gene is TRBJ2-5, the V gene TRBV7-8; D remains unclear. Germline V gene data show CDR1 as SGHVS and CDR2 as FQNEAQ. Trimming removed 5 bases at V and 2 bases at J, with 15 bases between. CDR3 size: 15 residues. The CDR3 DNA is TGTGCCAGCAGCCCCACCCCCCGAGAACAAGAGACCCAGTACTTC. This translates into CASSPTPREQETQYF.

The chain employs TRBV9 and TRBJ1-1; 7 positions agree with TRBD1. Germline V lookup: CDR1 SGDLS, CDR2 YYNGEE. This CDR3 has 13 amino acids. V lost 2 bases to trimming and J lost 3 bases; unmatched junction nucleotides: 1. The DNA for the CDR3 is TGTGCCAGCAGCGTCCAGGGGGACACTGAAGCTTTCTTT. Translating gives CASSVQGDTEAFF.

The chain uses TRBV7-2 and TRBJ1-5, with D unclear. Germline V gene lookup returns CDR1 SGHTA and CDR2 FQGNSA. V was clipped by 5 bases and J by 7 bases, with 12 bases between them. The CDR3 has 13 residues. The CDR3 is CASSTQARQPQHF. In DNA, the CDR3 is TGTGCCAGCAGCACCCAGGCCCGGCAGCCCCAGCATTTT.

This rearrangement joins TRBV6-1 to TRBJ1-6; D possibly corresponds to TRBD1 (5 bases). Trimming stripped 2 bases from V and 5 bases from J, with 10 bases between. This CDR3 contains 15 residues. The V gene's germline CDR1 is MNHNS and CDR2 SASEGT. The CDR3 spells CASSEQGNNNSPLHF. DNA for the CDR3: TGTGCCAGCAGTGAACAGGGTAACAATAATTCACCCCTCCACTTT.

The J gene is TRBJ1-2, the V gene TRBV5-4; maybe TRBD1 (6 bases). The V gene's germline CDR1 is SGHNT and CDR2 YYREEE (reference sequence). The CDR3 sequence is 12 residues long. V lost 4 bases and J lost 4, with 8 bases in between. In nucleotides, the CDR3 is TGTGCCAGCAGCACGGACAGCTATGGCTACACCTTC. This gives the protein CASSTDSYGYTF.

This clone is labeled as medium-sized. The rearrangement uses TRBV19 and TRBJ1-5; D gene unclear. V was clipped by 8 bases and J by 6 bases, with 20 bases between them. Germline V CDR1 and CDR2: LNHDA, SQIVND (reference sequence). The CDR3 is 15 residues long. CDR3 coding DNA: TGTGCCAGTGCTGAGAGGACGGGGTTGAGTCAGCCCCAGCATTTT. It encodes CASAERTGLSQPQHF.

This clone was seen many times. Other DNA sequences in this sample translate to the same CDR3. V is TRBV19 and J is TRBJ2-1; maybe TRBD2 (7 bases). The germline V and J ends were trimmed by 2 bases and 3 bases, with 11 bases remaining between them. Germline CDR1 is LNHDA and CDR2 is SQIVND (reference sequence). The CDR3 totals 15 residues. DNA for the CDR3: TGTGCCAGTAGTATAAAGGGGGGGCTCTACAATGAGCAGTTCTTC. It encodes CASSIKGGLYNEQFF.